The next 5 T cell receptor beta chains were all read from a single sample in a study of OX40 agonist ivuxolimab in advanced cancers. Library preparation employed the immunoSEQ multiplex PCR assay. The immuneACCESS repertoire file appears here via TCRdb, limited to in-frame rearrangements. These files lack a portion of the clones; in checked studies, under half of the deficit traces to unresolved V genes, and the cause of the others is not known. The sample contains 75,000 to 100,000 clones, approximately 90% of them found a single time. Of the sample, about 1.9% is held by the ten largest clones. The sequencing here drew on CD4+ or CD8+ T cells sorted from blood, taken in a trial of the OX40 agonist ivuxolimab. The receptor source for this set is an adult with an advanced solid tumor such as melanoma, head and neck, liver or kidney cancer.

The sample holds a few counts of this clone. V and J are TRBV2 and TRBJ2-5; TRBD1 agrees at 7 bases. The CDR3 has 13 residues. V dropped 7 bases and J dropped 4; count of bases not matched to a gene: 6. Looked up from germline, CDR1 is SNHLY and CDR2 is FYNNEI. CDR3 sequence: CASIEGGRETQYF. DNA for the CDR3: TGTGCCAGCATAGAAGGGGGCAGAGAGACCCAGTACTTC.

The chain is built from TRBV11-2 and TRBJ2-1, with D unclear. The CDR3 extends over 16 amino acids. The ends were cut back, 0 bases at V and 9 bases at J, with 18 bases in the middle. Germline V lookup: CDR1 SGHAT, CDR2 FQNNGV. The CDR3 sequence: CASSLDLDGNLGEQFF. The CDR3 DNA reads as TGTGCCAGCAGCTTAGATCTTGACGGCAACTTGGGTGAGCAGTTCTTC. The entire variable domain, with the rest obtained from reference TRBV11-2 and TRBJ2-1, is as follows: EAGVAQSPRYKIIEKRQSVAFWCNPISGHATLYWYQQILGQGPKLLIQFQNNGVVDDSQLPKDRFSAERLKGVDSTLKIQPAKLEDSAVYLCASSLDLDGNLGEQFFGPGTRLTVL.

The chain combines TRBV6-5 with TRBJ1-1; a weak D match, TRBD1 (6 bases). The CDR3 is made up of 13 amino acids. CDR1 is MNHEY, CDR2 SVGAGI, per germline. The ends were cut back, 2 bases at V and 3 bases at J, with 7 bases in the middle. The CDR3: CASSYGGDTEAFF. The CDR3 nucleotides are TGTGCCAGCAGTTACGGGGGCGACACTGAAGCTTTCTTT.

The chain combines TRBV6-1 with TRBJ1-1, with 7 bases identical to TRBD1. In germline, CDR1 is MNHNS, CDR2 SASEGT. V trimming: 8 bases; J trimming: 5 bases; junction bases outside the gene matches: 5. The CDR3 length is 12 residues. For the CDR3, the DNA is TGTGCCAGCGACAGGGTTGGAACTGAAGCTTTCTTT. Protein: CASDRVGTEAFF.

The V and J genes are TRBV5-4 and TRBJ2-3; the match to TRBD2 covers 9 bases. CDR1 is SGHNT, CDR2 YYREEE, per germline (reference sequence). This CDR3 is 15 amino acids long. The V segment lost 2 bases and the J segment 4 bases; nucleotides outside the gene matches: 5. This CDR3 is CASSFPAGGADTQYF. In nucleotides, the CDR3 is TGTGCCAGCAGCTTCCCAGCGGGAGGTGCAGATACGCAGTATTTT.